This T cell receptor beta chain was identified during a study of blood T cell repertoires in COVID-19. As for the study in general: The United States, Italy and Spain supplied acute and convalescent COVID-19 samples. From T cells, B-cell-depleted T cells, or PBMCs came the material, which was cDNA or gDNA.

The CDR3 contains 15 residues. The germline V gene encodes CDR1 MNHEY and CDR2 SVGAGI. V lost 6 bases and J 10 bases, leaving 19 bases between the germline ends. In the original workflow: Quantification of nucleated cells was approximated via reference gene primer amplification. The repertoire was sequenced with immunoSEQ multiplex PCR; TCRdb's copy has only in-frame clones and lacks some. Clone size and V and J calls were adopted from that table, with D and trimming inferred from the DNA. The sample carries about 59,000 clones, roughly 80% recorded once. The specimen sequenced was peripheral blood. J is TRBJ1-6 and V is TRBV6-5; TRBD1 is a possible D gene (6 bases). This TCR was recovered from a man older than 75 with acute or convalescent COVID-19. CDR3 sequence reads: CASRRGRDTESPLHF. The CDR3 DNA reads TGTGCCAGCAGGAGGGGCCGGGACACGGAATCACCCCTCCACTTT.